Included here is one T cell receptor (beta chain) sequence, with context. Antigen: not known. Researchers ran the PCR with 60 Vbeta and 13 Jbeta primers. Using immunoSEQ multiplex PCR, the repertoire was profiled, and TCRdb retains in-frame clones only, with some absent. This table holds nearly 110,000 clones, roughly 82% found once. The data stem from a study of cytomegalovirus exposure and HLA in healthy donors. Findings and caveats of the study: The study labeled 150 to 200 TCR beta chains cytomegalovirus-associated. Within the data, a cluster of highly shared sequence variants was likely a sequencing artifact.

V lost 3 bases to trimming and J lost 0 bases, with 6 bases between them. In germline, CDR1 is MNHEY, CDR2 SMNVEV (reference sequence). This CDR3 comprises 13 residues. The J gene is TRBJ2-7, the V gene TRBV27; no definite D call. The source is a male donor in good health and CMV-seronegative. Material: PBMCs. The CDR3 protein is CASSFSVSYEQYF. CDR3 in DNA: TGTGCCAGCAGTTTCAGTGTCTCCTACGAGCAGTACTTC.